Listed here are 18 T cell receptor beta chains from one sample, sequenced in a study of cytomegalovirus exposure and HLA in healthy donors. Researchers ran the PCR with 60 Vbeta and 13 Jbeta primers. Only in-frame clones appear in the TCRdb table, and some are missing; sequencing was by immunoSEQ multiplex PCR. The sample comprises some 97,000 clones, around 75% of which are singletons, and about 4.9% rests with the top ten. Input material: PBMCs. The origin of the receptors is a woman aged 18-30 years in good health and CMV-seropositive.

This sequence joins TRBV6-1 and TRBJ1-1; 8 bases fit TRBD1. V lost 4 bases, J lost 3 bases, and 7 bases stayed unmatched. The germline gives CDR1 MNHNS, CDR2 SASEGT. The CDR3 sequence is 15 residues long. CDR3 sequence: CASSAFQGAHTEAFF. DNA for the CDR3: TGTGCCAGCAGTGCTTTTCAGGGGGCCCACACTGAAGCTTTCTTT.

The chain combines TRBV9 with TRBJ2-5, with TRBD2 as a possible D gene (6 bases). The CDR3 consists of 12 residues. Germline V CDR1 and CDR2: SGDLS, YYNGEE. V lost 3 bases and J lost 5, with 8 bases in between. The CDR3 DNA sequence: TGTGCCAGCAGCGGGGGGGACGAGACCCAGTACTTC. It encodes CASSGGDETQYF.

The chain links TRBV30 to TRBJ2-2; no clear D gene. The CDR3 is 12 amino acids. CDR1 is GTSNPN and CDR2 is SVGIG in the germline V gene (reference sequence). Trimming pared 3 bases from V and 13 bases from J, leaving 15 bases between. In nucleotides, the CDR3 is TGTGCCTGGAGCCAAACCCAGGCCGGGCTGTTTTTT. Its protein is CAWSQTQAGLFF.

The chain recombines TRBV10-3 with TRBJ2-2; possibly TRBD2 for D (6 bases). Germline-derived CDR1 and CDR2 are ENHRY and SYGVKD. V lost 11 bases, J lost 6 bases, and 13 bases lay in between. The CDR3 has 12 residues. The CDR3 sequence is CAGGRLAGELFF. Written as DNA, the CDR3 is TGTGCCGGAGGGAGACTAGCCGGGGAGCTGTTTTTT.

The rearrangement links TRBV11-1 to TRBJ2-3, with D possibly being TRBD2 (6 bases). The CDR3 extends over 14 amino acids. V was trimmed by 6 bases and J by 4 bases, leaving 14 bases between them. Germline V gene data show CDR1 as SGHAT and CDR2 as FQDESV (reference sequence). CDR3 bases: TGTGCCAGCAGTATTATTGGAGGGCCAGATACGCAGTATTTT. Residues: CASSIIGGPDTQYF.

The chain combines TRBV6-5 with TRBJ2-1; 8 bases match TRBD2. J gave up 1 base and V 2 bases, and 4 bases lay outside the gene matches. Germline assignment: CDR1 MNHEY and CDR2 SVGAGI. This CDR3 has 16 residues. CDR3 residues: CASSYPVAGSYNEQFF. The CDR3 coding sequence is TGTGCCAGCAGTTACCCAGTAGCGGGGTCCTACAATGAGCAGTTCTTC.

This clone was found a few times. The chain joins TRBV9 to TRBJ1-4; D may be TRBD1 (5 bases). CDR3 length: 14 amino acids. V was trimmed by 3 bases and J by 6 bases, leaving 12 bases between them. Germline loops: CDR1 SGDLS, CDR2 YYNGEE. The DNA for the CDR3 is TGTGCCAGCAGCGGCGGGGGTCCCCATGAAAAACTGTTTTTT. Its translation: CASSGGGPHEKLFF.

This clone is labeled medium-sized. The chain employs TRBV7-2 and TRBJ2-7, with 13 bases matching TRBD2. Germline assignment: CDR1 SGHTA and CDR2 FQGNSA. The CDR3 extends over 18 amino acids. Trimming cost V 5 bases and J 0 bases; bases outside gene matches: 10. CDR3 sequence reads: CASSPGTSGALISYEQYF. In DNA form, the CDR3 reads TGTGCCAGCAGCCCGGGGACTAGCGGGGCCCTGATCTCCTACGAGCAGTACTTC.

This chain connects TRBV27 to TRBJ2-7; TRBD1 matches at 9 bases. Germline loops: CDR1 MNHEY, CDR2 SMNVEV (reference sequence). This CDR3 is 15 amino acids long. V was pared by 10 bases and J by 1 base, with 11 bases of the junction left unmatched. CDR3 amino acids: CANPSFGTGSYEQYF. The CDR3 DNA is TGTGCCAACCCCTCCTTTGGGACAGGGTCCTACGAGCAGTACTTC.

The V call is TRBV7-2, the J call TRBJ2-7, with a possible D match to TRBD2 (6 bases). CDR3 length: 12 residues. V shed 6 bases and J shed 7 bases, with 13 bases lying between them. From germline, CDR1 is SGHTA and CDR2 FQGNSA. CDR3 protein: CASSIGGIEQYF. The CDR3, as DNA: TGTGCCAGCAGTATAGGCGGGATTGAGCAGTACTTC.

J is TRBJ2-2 and V is TRBV5-6; 7 positions match TRBD2. V lost 0 bases, J lost 5 bases, and 4 bases stayed unmatched. The CDR3 has 15 residues. The V gene's germline CDR1 is SGHDT and CDR2 YYEEEE. The DNA for the CDR3 is TGTGCCAGCAGCTTGGATTTGCGGGAGACCGGGGAGCTGTTTTTT. It translates to CASSLDLRETGELFF.

The V gene is TRBV7-6, the J gene TRBJ2-7; a weak D match, TRBD1 (5 bases). Trimming shortened V by 3 bases and J by 2 bases, and 8 bases separated the two germline ends. The CDR3 is 13 residues long. Looked up from germline, CDR1 is SGHVS and CDR2 is FNYEAQ. This CDR3 reads CASSLTETYEQYF. In DNA form, the CDR3 reads TGTGCCAGCAGCTTGACAGAGACCTACGAGCAGTACTTC.

The chain has TRBV7-3 and TRBJ2-2, with a tentative D call TRBD1 (5 bases). CDR3 length equals 16 residues. V was clipped by 4 bases and J by 0 bases, with 12 bases between them. Germline V gives CDR1 SGHTA, CDR2 FQGTGA. CDR3 DNA: TGTGCCAGCAGCTCCACAGGTCTGACGAACACCGGGGAGCTGTTTTTT. It encodes CASSSTGLTNTGELFF.

CDR3 bases: TGCGCCAGCAGCCTTACAGGGGGCGGCACTGAAGCTTTCTTT. This gives the protein CASSLTGGGTEAFF. The chain uses TRBV4-1 and TRBJ1-1; 9 positions agree with TRBD1. V trimming: 4 bases; J trimming: 4 bases; junction bases outside the gene matches: 4. This CDR3 comprises 14 residues. Germline V gene sequence: CDR1 MGHRA, CDR2 YSYEKL.

The chain recombines TRBV28 with TRBJ1-5, with 8 positions matching TRBD1. Trimming took 0 bases from V and 3 from J; bases not matched to a gene: 1. Per the germline V gene, CDR1 is MDHEN and CDR2 is SYDVKM. CDR3 length equals 15 residues. CDR3: CASSLWTGDNQPQHF. DNA of the CDR3: TGTGCCAGCAGTTTATGGACAGGGGACAATCAGCCCCAGCATTTT. The whole variable domain, remainder taken from reference TRBV28 and TRBJ1-5, is DVKVTQSSRYLVKRTGEKVFLECVQDMDHENMFWYRQDPGLGLRLIYFSYDVKMKEKGDIPEGYSVSREKKERFSLILESASTNQTSMYLCASSLWTGDNQPQHFGDGTRLSIL.

V is TRBV28 and J is TRBJ1-5; D not certain. This CDR3 contains 12 residues. V was trimmed by 7 bases and J by 8 bases, leaving 12 bases between them. Germline values: CDR1 MDHEN, CDR2 SYDVKM. CDR3 sequence (DNA): TGTGCCAGCAATCCTAGCGTTGAGCCCCAGCATTTT. Translating it yields CASNPSVEPQHF.

The V gene is TRBV21-1, the J gene TRBJ2-7; the listed D gene, TRBD2, was not tested against the DNA. TRBV21-1 is a pseudogene segment. The CDR3 consists of 16 residues. The CDR3 protein is CASSKGLAEGRYEQYF. DNA of the CDR3: TGTGCCAGCAGCAAAGGGCTAGCGGAGGGGCGCTACGAGCAGTACTTC.

This chain connects TRBV5-1 to TRBJ2-3, with 12 bases identical to TRBD2. The CDR3 contains 15 residues. Per the germline V gene, CDR1 is SGHRS and CDR2 is YFSETQ. J lost 6 bases, V lost 5 bases, and 7 bases had no gene match. The CDR3 nucleotides are TGCGCCAGCAGTTTATTGACTAGCGGGAGCGATACGCAGTATTTT. It codes for CASSLLTSGSDTQYF.